The source of this T cell receptor (beta chain) is a study of blood T cell repertoires in COVID-19 (TCRdb year 2020). Background for the entire study: Samples covering the acute and convalescent phases of COVID-19 were provided by collaborators in the United States, Italy and Spain. The material from the prospective study consisted of cDNA or gDNA derived from T cells, B-cell-depleted T cells, or PBMCs. The dataset comprised deeply sampled blood TCRbeta repertoires from subjects exposed to, actively infected with, or recovered from COVID-19. The repertoires were released in a freely available public database intended as a resource for research on the immune response to SARS-CoV-2. Samples came from the ongoing ImmuneRACE study (first 160 participants) plus 1,254 subjects from 6 global collaborators. Nearly every sample came with metadata listing a de-identified subject ID, COVID-19 status, age in years and sex. Where available, HLA class I and class II types were taken from metadata supplied by the sample provider and were not determined by assay-based typing. The paper as a whole reports these results and caveats: The amount of clinical and demographic metadata varied by source and participant and was provided uncurated.

Notes on this clone: No cognate antigen has been identified for it. No much larger clonotype is one base removed from it; base qualities were not supplied.

The germline V gene gives CDR1 as SNHLY and CDR2 as FYNNEI. The CDR3 contains 14 residues, cysteine and phenylalanine counted. Only the CDR3 portion is preserved as DNA: 42 bases, with reading frame beginning at the first base. V is pruned by 10 bases and J by 3 bases, leaving 10 bases of the junction without a gene match. One collaborating source in Seattle enrolled patients during active infection and followed them longitudinally through the course of disease. Whole blood was collected in K2EDTA tubes by collaborating institutions according to the institutions' own protocols. Collaborator samples were shipped for TCRbeta analysis as frozen whole blood, isolated PBMCs, or DNA extracted from either sample type. TCRbeta CDR3 regions were amplified from genomic DNA using the immunoSEQ Assay, a bias-controlled multiplex PCR. In the source study's methods: Within the assay, amplification of reference gene primers was used to estimate how many nucleated cells each sample contained. To quantify the absolute abundance of each unique TCRbeta CDR3 rearrangement, sequence reads were collapsed and filtered. For each sample, productive Simpson clonality was calculated as the square root of Simpson's diversity index over productive rearrangements. TCRdb holds this immuneACCESS table with in-frame rearrangements only. Some clones are missing; in checked studies, unresolved V genes explain under half, and the rest has no known cause. V, J and clone size are taken as reported in that table, and D and trimming were inferred from the DNA itself. The sample table holds 250,000 to 400,000 clones, of which about nine tenths were seen once. The ten most abundant clones make up 2.9% of the sample.

The sequence was collected from a woman in her twenties or thirties with COVID-19, enrolled during active disease. The sequenced sample consisted of peripheral blood. The chain couples TRBV2 to TRBJ2-7; 9 bases in the junction line up with TRBD1. The CDR3 amino acid sequence is: CATGTGLTLYEQYF. The DNA is TGTGCCACCGGGACAGGGCTTACCCTCTACGAGCAGTACTTC. With the rest looked up from the reference TRBV2 and TRBJ2-7 genes rather than sequenced, the full variable domain is EPEVTQTPSHQVTQMGQEVILRCVPISNHLYFYWYRQILGQKVEFLVSFYNNEISEKSEIFDDQFSVERPDGSNFTLKIRSTKLEDSAMYFCATGTGLTLYEQYFGPGTRLTVT.